The following is a TCR beta chain sequence with its context. Its antigen is not known. Germline V gene sequence: CDR1 SGHRS, CDR2 YFSETQ. V was trimmed by 0 bases and J by 4 bases, leaving 14 bases between them. The CDR3 consists of 15 residues. The data originate from a study of cytomegalovirus exposure and HLA in healthy donors. Whole-study findings and limits: Later analysis found that TCR beta chains associated with HLA were more clonally expanded than other, equally common chains. The study labeled 180 or so TCR beta chains cytomegalovirus-associated.

Vbeta (60) and Jbeta (13) primers were used in the PCR. Method: immunoSEQ multiplex PCR; TCRdb's copy keeps in-frame clones and lacks some. There are fewer than 200,000 clones in the sample; over 9.5% occur only once, and approximately 8.4% lies in the top ten. The donors gave bone marrow, and they were healthy. This clonotype was sampled from a man aged 45-65 years in good health and CMV-seropositive. The genes are TRBV5-1 and TRBJ2-7, with D perhaps TRBD2 (5 bases). The sequencing input was PBMCs. The CDR3 protein is CASSLGWGERYEQYF. The DNA of the CDR3 is TGCGCCAGCAGCTTGGGTTGGGGAGAGCGGTACGAGCAGTACTTC.